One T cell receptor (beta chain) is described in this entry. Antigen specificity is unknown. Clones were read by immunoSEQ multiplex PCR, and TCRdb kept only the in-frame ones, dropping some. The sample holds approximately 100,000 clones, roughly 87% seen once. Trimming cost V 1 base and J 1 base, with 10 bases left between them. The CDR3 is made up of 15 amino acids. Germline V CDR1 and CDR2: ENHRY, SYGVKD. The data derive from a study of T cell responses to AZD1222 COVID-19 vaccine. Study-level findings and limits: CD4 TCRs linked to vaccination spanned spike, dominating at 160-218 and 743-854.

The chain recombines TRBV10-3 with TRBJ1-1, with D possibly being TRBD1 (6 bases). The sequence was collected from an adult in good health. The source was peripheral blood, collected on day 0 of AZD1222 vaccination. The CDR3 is CAISELTGKNTEAFF. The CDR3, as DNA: TGTGCCATCAGTGAGTTAACAGGGAAGAACACTGAAGCTTTCTTT.